This TCR beta chain was documented in a study of T-cell reconstitution after alpha-beta-depleted transplantation in children (TCRdb year 2016). About the full investigation: T-cell immune reconstitution after TCRalphabeta/CD19-depleted allogeneic hematopoietic cell transplantation in children was quantitatively tracked in the study by means of TCR repertoire profiling.

The method was PCR. Instrument on record: Illumina HiSeq 2500. To normalize quantification of the TCRbeta repertoire, the TCR libraries were built with molecular barcoding that relied on unique molecular identifiers. In-frame beta chains were kept once TCRdb had trimmed the public reads at Q25 with fastp and called clones with MiXCR. Identical CDR3 protein sequences are pooled into one entry, listed with their most common genes and DNA. The sample records some 500,000 distinct CDR3 sequences, approximately 20% of which are singletons. The biggest ten clones account for 2.5% to 3.5% of the sample. Regarding this clonotype: What this receptor recognizes is not known. Base quality data are lacking; no much larger clone is found one base away.

The sequence was obtained from a human donor who donated a stem cell graft to a child with acute lymphoblastic leukemia. The sample here was PBMCs from the stem cell graft donor, taken from the stem cell graft.

The encoded CDR3 is CASSQDGLQDNEQFF. The DNA is as follows: TGCGCCAGCAGCCAAGACGGACTCCAAGACAATGAGCAGTTCTTC. This chain is built from TRBV4-1 and TRBJ2-1, with a weak D call of TRBD2 (5 bases match). From the germline V gene, CDR1 is MGHRA and CDR2 is YSYEKL. From the cysteine up to the phenylalanine, the CDR3 has a length of 15 residues. CDR3 DNA is the only sequence kept; it has 45 bases, read in frame from the first base. V loses 0 bases of germline sequence and J loses 5 bases, and the interval between the two ends is 11 bases.